This TCR beta chain was sequenced in a study of cytomegalovirus exposure and HLA in healthy donors. Study outcomes and limitations: According to the study, about 180 TCR beta chains were cytomegalovirus-associated. Roughly uniform depth of sequencing across donors was assumed in presence/absence analyses.

PCR was performed using 60 Vbeta and 13 Jbeta primers. Some clones are missing from TCRdb's copy, which holds only in-frame ones; the method was immunoSEQ multiplex PCR. The profile covers 120,000 or so clones, with about 80% appearing a single time and 2.5% to 3% taken by the ten largest. The table lists this clone with a few counts. The antigen is unknown. V was cut by 7 bases and J by 9 bases, with 18 bases left in between. Looked up from germline, CDR1 is LNHDA and CDR2 is SQIVND (reference sequence). This CDR3 is built from 13 residues. This receptor was obtained from a woman aged 40-49 years in good health and CMV-seropositive. Sequenced material: PBMCs. The V gene is TRBV19, the J gene TRBJ1-2, with a tentative D call TRBD1 (5 bases). The CDR3 region has the DNA TGTGCCAGTACACCCCCACCGGGGGAGAGCTACACCTTC. Protein product: CASTPPPGESYTF.